The 26 T cell receptor beta chains presented below share a single source sample, sequenced in a study of T-cell memory formation after mild COVID-19 (dated by TCRdb to about 2021). Library generation was performed with 5' RACE. Sequencing instrument: Illumina NovaSeq 6000. The public reads were run again by TCRdb, first through fastp at Q25 and then through MiXCR, and only productive beta chains were kept. Here each entry gathers all rows of one CDR3 protein and keeps the most common genes and DNA. In all, the sample holds fewer than 450,000 distinct CDR3 sequences, and 20% to 25% of those were seen once. The ten most abundant clones make up around 9% of the sample. The sequenced material came from PBMCs or a T cell subset sorted from them (not recorded which). These receptors came from an adult woman who had mild COVID-19 (a few samples of this study predate the infection). The sample titles of this study are shuffled in the database, so cell type and time point are left out; the donor was told from shared clones.

CDR3 in amino acids: CATSDFTTGLHEQFF. The CDR3 DNA reads as TGTGCCACCAGTGATTTTACCACAGGGTTGCACGAGCAGTTCTTC. The rearrangement uses TRBV24-1 and TRBJ2-1, with D possibly TRBD1 on 6 matching bases. The CDR3 length is 15 residues. CDR1 KGHDR and CDR2 SFDVKD come from the germline V gene. V lost 1 base and J lost 10, with 16 bases in between.

The rearrangement joins TRBV6-5 to TRBJ2-7; no clear D. Germline-derived CDR1 and CDR2 are MNHEY and SVGAGI. The V gene lost 9 bases and the J gene lost 4 bases, with 19 bases spanning the gap. The CDR3 is made up of 14 amino acids. This CDR3 is CASGTAPRPYEQYF. The CDR3 nucleotides are TGTGCCAGTGGAACAGCTCCCCGACCTTACGAGCAGTACTTC.

J is TRBJ2-1 and V is TRBV6-1; TRBD2 matches at 14 bases. CDR1 is MNHNS and CDR2 is SASEGT in the germline V gene. The J segment lost 6 bases and the V segment lost 2 bases, leaving 6 bases of the junction unmatched. CDR3 length: 17 residues. The CDR3: CASSERIGTSGSNEQFF. CDR3 in DNA: TGTGCCAGCAGTGAACGAATCGGGACTAGCGGGAGCAATGAGCAGTTCTTC.

The chain couples TRBV7-9 to TRBJ2-1; 14 bases agree with TRBD2. V shed 5 bases, J shed 8 bases, and the junction held 5 bases outside the gene matches. Per the germline V gene, CDR1 is SEHNR and CDR2 is FQNEAQ (reference sequence). The CDR3 spans 15 residues. CDR3 region: CASSLTSGRAHEQFF. The DNA for the CDR3 is TGTGCCAGCAGCCTGACTAGCGGGAGGGCGCATGAGCAGTTCTTC.

Many counts were recorded for this clonotype. V gene TRBV11-3 combines with J gene TRBJ2-2; 12 bases are a match to TRBD2. The germline gives CDR1 SGHNT, CDR2 YENEEA. V shed 4 bases, J shed 2 bases, and the junction held 2 bases outside the gene matches. The CDR3 covers 16 residues. The CDR3 DNA sequence: TGTGCCAGCAGCTCCGGACTAGCGGGAAACACCGGGGAGCTGTTTTTT. Residues: CASSSGLAGNTGELFF.

The chain has TRBV3-1 and TRBJ2-7; TRBD1 is a possible D gene (6 bases). The CDR3 covers 14 residues. The V end was cut by 1 base, the J end by 6 bases, with 13 bases between. Looked up from germline, CDR1 is LGHDT and CDR2 is YNNKEL (reference sequence). The CDR3 spells CASSQGGTGTEQYF. The CDR3 nucleotides are TGTGCCAGCAGCCAAGGGGGAACAGGGACCGAGCAGTACTTC.

This chain links TRBV7-9 with TRBJ2-3; the match to TRBD1 covers 7 bases. CDR3 length equals 12 residues. Germline V gives CDR1 SEHNR, CDR2 FQNEAQ (reference sequence). V shed 6 bases, J shed 7 bases, and the junction held 4 bases outside the gene matches. The CDR3 sequence is CASRTQGNTQYF. The CDR3 nucleotides read TGTGCCAGCAGAACACAGGGGAATACGCAGTATTTT. Filled out from reference TRBV7-9 and TRBJ2-3, the complete variable domain reads DTGVSQNPRHKITKRGQNVTFRCDPISEHNRLYWYRQTLGQGPEFLTYFQNEAQLEKSRLLSDRFSAERPKGSFSTLEIQRTEQGDSAMYLCASRTQGNTQYFGPGTRLTVL.

The chain employs TRBV10-3 and TRBJ2-1, with a weak D call TRBD2 (7 bases). V was trimmed by 4 bases and J by 5 bases, leaving 15 bases between them. The CDR3 is 15 residues long. Looked up from germline, CDR1 is ENHRY and CDR2 is SYGVKD. The CDR3 reads CAISGAGAGNNEQFF. CDR3 DNA sequence: TGTGCCATCAGTGGGGCGGGGGCCGGGAACAATGAGCAGTTCTTC.

V gene TRBV5-1 combines with J gene TRBJ1-4; 8 bases are a match to TRBD1. The CDR3 consists of 15 residues. V was pared by 4 bases and J by 8 bases, with 10 bases of the junction left unmatched. CDR1 and CDR2 (germline): SGHRS, YFSETQ. CDR3 sequence (DNA): TGCGCCAGCAGCGGCGGGGACAGGTCGAGAGAAAAACTGTTTTTT. Translation gives CASSGGDRSREKLFF. Filled out from reference TRBV5-1 and TRBJ1-4, the complete variable domain reads KAGVTQTPRYLIKTRGQQVTLSCSPISGHRSVSWYQQTPGQGLQFLFEYFSETQRNKGNFPGRFSGRQFSNSRSEMNVSTLELGDSALYLCASSGGDRSREKLFFGSGTQLSVL.

This clonotype came up a few times. This chain connects TRBV7-2 to TRBJ2-5, with 10 bases that match TRBD2. The germline CDR1 and CDR2 sequences are SGHTA and FQGNSA. After removal of 6 bases from V and 12 bases from J, the junction contained 13 bases not matched to a gene. This CDR3 is 14 amino acids long. In DNA, the CDR3 is TGTGCCAGCAGTTCCTCCGGGACTAGCGTGGGAAAGTACTTC. Translation gives CASSSSGTSVGKYF.

This clonotype showed up just a few times. The rearrangement links TRBV7-9 to TRBJ1-3, with D maybe TRBD1 (6 bases). The germline V gene encodes CDR1 SEHNR and CDR2 FQNEAQ (reference sequence). The CDR3 runs 16 residues. V lost 5 bases and J lost 0, with 14 bases in between. The CDR3 region is CASSPWAGVSGNTIYF. CDR3 DNA sequence: TGTGCCAGCAGCCCCTGGGCAGGGGTCTCTGGAAACACCATATATTTT. Based on the CDR3 plus reference TRBV7-9 and TRBJ1-3, the full variable domain is DTGVSQNPRHKITKRGQNVTFRCDPISEHNRLYWYRQTLGQGPEFLTYFQNEAQLEKSRLLSDRFSAERPKGSFSTLEIQRTEQGDSAMYLCASSPWAGVSGNTIYFGEGSWLTVV.

This clonotype turned up a few times. The chain links TRBV2 to TRBJ1-1; tentative D call: TRBD1 (6 bases). The germline CDR1 and CDR2 sequences are SNHLY and FYNNEI. This CDR3 contains 15 residues. The V end was cut by 10 bases, the J end by 2 bases, with 20 bases between. The CDR3 DNA reads TGTGCCACCTCCACGGACCGGGACACCAACACTGAAGCTTTCTTT. Protein product: CATSTDRDTNTEAFF.

This clonotype was detected ten times or more. This rearrangement joins TRBV7-2 to TRBJ2-7; no firm D call. Trimming removed 7 bases from V and 2 bases from J, with 12 bases in between. This CDR3 comprises 13 residues. Germline CDR1 SGHTA, CDR2 FQGNSA. CDR3 region: CASTEWATYEQYF. In DNA, the CDR3 is TGTGCCAGCACCGAGTGGGCCACCTACGAGCAGTACTTC.

This clonotype was recorded at least ten times. CDR3 DNA: TGCAGCGTTGCAAAGGGGACCGCTAACACCGGGGAGCTGTTTTTT. Its protein product is CSVAKGTANTGELFF. The rearrangement links TRBV29-1 to TRBJ2-2; TRBD1 or TRBD2 may be the D gene (5 bases each). This CDR3 region has 15 residues. Germline-derived CDR1 and CDR2 are SQVTM and ANQGSEA. V was shortened by 4 bases and J by 2 bases, with 14 bases between the two germline ends.

The CDR3 protein is CASSTWDLYRYAQYF. CDR3 bases: TGTGCCAGCAGCACCTGGGACTTATACAGATACGCGCAGTATTTT. The chain links TRBV21-1 to TRBJ2-3; no DNA check was done on the table's D call, TRBD2. TRBV21-1 corresponds to a pseudogene. The CDR3 length is 15 residues.

DNA for the CDR3: TGCGCCAGCAGCTTGCAGCAGGTGACCTACGAGCAGTACTTC. It translates to CASSLQQVTYEQYF. The chain employs TRBV5-1 and TRBJ2-7, with D hard to call. CDR3 size: 14 residues. Germline CDR1 reads SGHRS; CDR2 reads YFSETQ. V shed 1 base and J shed 2 bases, with 10 bases lying between them.

This clonotype was recorded only once. This rearrangement joins TRBV29-1 to TRBJ2-2; D is uncertain. Trimming shortened V by 6 bases and J by 4 bases, and 3 bases separated the two germline ends. The CDR3 spans 10 residues. Germline V gives CDR1 SQVTM, CDR2 ANQGSEA. In nucleotides, the CDR3 is TGCAGCGTGTCCACCGGGGAGCTGTTTTTT. Translating it yields CSVSTGELFF.

This clonotype was seen many times. The gene calls are TRBV12-3 or TRBV12-4 and TRBJ2-1; D gene unclear. V was pared by 2 bases and J by 11 bases, with 10 bases between. This CDR3 region has 12 residues. The CDR3 protein is CASSLIFAQQFF. The CDR3 DNA reads TGTGCCAGCAGTTTAATATTCGCGCAGCAGTTCTTC.

The chain recombines TRBV27 with TRBJ2-2, with D unresolved. The V end lost 5 bases, the J end lost 7 bases, and 17 bases lay between the germline ends. In germline, CDR1 is MNHEY, CDR2 SMNVEV (reference sequence). CDR3 length: 15 residues. The CDR3 region is CASSDGPARVGELFF. The CDR3 coding sequence is TGTGCCAGCAGTGACGGACCGGCTCGGGTCGGGGAGCTGTTTTTT.

This clonotype was observed a handful of times. V usage is TRBV24-1 and J usage is TRBJ1-2; D is undetermined. Trimming took off 2 bases at V and 2 bases at J, with 5 bases between the two ends. The germline V gene encodes CDR1 KGHDR and CDR2 SFDVKD. This CDR3 contains 13 residues. This CDR3 reads CATSDYGNYGYTF. CDR3 nucleotides: TGTGCCACCAGTGATTATGGAAACTATGGCTACACCTTC.

The rearrangement links TRBV5-6 to TRBJ1-2; D possibly corresponds to TRBD1 (6 bases). This CDR3 is built from 14 residues. Trimming took 0 bases from V and 8 from J, leaving 14 bases between them. Germline CDR1 and CDR2: SGHDT and YYEEEE. CDR3 DNA: TGTGCCAGCAGCTTGGGACAGGCTTCCTCCGGCTACACCTTC. Amino acids: CASSLGQASSGYTF.

This clonotype was counted a few times. The chain couples TRBV6-1 to TRBJ2-5; maybe TRBD2 (6 bases). This CDR3 contains 15 residues. Between the trimmed V and J ends, which lost 0 bases and 1 base, there was a span of 9 bases. CDR1 and CDR2 (germline): MNHNS, SASEGT. The CDR3 DNA reads TGTGCCAGCAGTGAAGCGCGGGGAATCCAAGAGACCCAGTACTTC. This encodes CASSEARGIQETQYF.

This clonotype was counted between two and nine times. The chain couples TRBV3-1 to TRBJ2-3; weak D call: TRBD1 (6 bases). The CDR3 totals 14 residues. V was clipped by 2 bases and J by 3 bases, with 9 bases between them. Germline V gives CDR1 LGHDT, CDR2 YNNKEL (reference sequence). CDR3 residues: CASSQQTGTDTQYF. The CDR3 DNA follows: TGTGCCAGCAGCCAACAGACAGGAACAGATACGCAGTATTTT.

This CDR3 is CASKISGSWYNEQFF. In nucleotides, the CDR3 is TGTGCCAGCAAAATTAGCGGGAGCTGGTACAATGAGCAGTTCTTC. The chain employs TRBV12-3 or TRBV12-4 and TRBJ2-1, with 9 bases that match TRBD2. V trimming: 7 bases; J trimming: 4 bases; junction bases outside the gene matches: 8. This CDR3 has 15 amino acids.

This clonotype was counted only a few times. V gene TRBV6-6 combines with J gene TRBJ2-2; no reliable D call. The germline V gene has CDR1 MNHNY and CDR2 SVGAGI (reference sequence). V was shortened by 6 bases and J by 5 bases, with 16 bases between the two germline ends. The CDR3 is 15 amino acids. CDR3 protein: CASSPAGVRTGELFF. The CDR3 DNA follows: TGTGCCAGCAGCCCCGCCGGCGTGAGAACCGGGGAGCTGTTTTTT.

A few counts support this clonotype. V gene TRBV19 combines with J gene TRBJ2-1, with D unclear. The CDR3 is made up of 15 amino acids. The V gene lost 1 base and the J gene lost 4 bases, with 11 bases spanning the gap. Germline V lookup: CDR1 LNHDA, CDR2 SQIVND (reference sequence). The chain's CDR3 is CASSIGSSRYNEQFF. Written as DNA, the CDR3 is TGTGCCAGTAGTATAGGTAGTAGCCGTTACAATGAGCAGTTCTTC.